These T cell receptor beta chains were read from a single sample in a study of T-cell memory formation after mild COVID-19. From the 5' RACE reads, TCRdb called clonotypes with MiXCR, one entry per CDR3 protein. The sample lists about 200,000 distinct CDR3 sequences; over 7.5% were seen once. The sample taken for sequencing was PBMCs or a T cell subset sorted from them (not recorded which). These receptor sequences come from a man younger than 35 who had mild COVID-19 (a few samples of this study predate the infection). Cell type and time point are not known. Both conserved end residues are part of each CDR3. Fields, in order: D gene, J gene, V gene, CDR3 length, clone size, CDR3 DNA, CDR3 protein. A D gene is named only where the DNA matches it firmly. For some rows the clone size is stated as once, few or many, or as a class when expanded; others skip it.

>-|TRBJ2-1|TRBV18|12|few
TGTGCCAGCTCACCCCTTAACCCGAAGGGGTTCTTC
CASSPLNPKGFF
>TRBD2|TRBJ2-7|TRBV27|17|few
TGTGCCAGCAGTCATCCACGACTAGCGGGGGGGTCCTACGAGCAGTACTTC
CASSHPRLAGGSYEQYF
>-|TRBJ1-1|TRBV7-3|13|few
TGTGCCAGCAGTTCGGATGTGAACACTGAAGCTTTCTTT
CASSSDVNTEAFF
>-|TRBJ1-5|TRBV29-1|14|-
TGCAGCGTTGAACAGGGACAAAGCAATCAGCCCCAGCATTTT
CSVEQGQSNQPQHF
>TRBD2|TRBJ2-3|TRBV29-1|14|many
TGCAGCGTTGCTAGCGGGGGGGCCTCCAATGCGCAGTATTTT
CSVASGGASNAQYF
>-|TRBJ2-7|TRBV5-1|16|few
TGCGCCAGCAGCTTGGCCGACTTGGGGCCGGGGTACGAGCAGTACTTC
CASSLADLGPGYEQYF
>-|TRBJ1-1|TRBV7-3|14|few
TGTGCCAGCAGCTTACAGGGGAGGAACACTGAAGCTTTCTTT
CASSLQGRNTEAFF
>TRBD1|TRBJ1-1|TRBV12-5|12|-
TGTGCTAGTGGTTTGGACACAGGGGGCTTGTTCTTT
CASGLDTGGLFF
>-|TRBJ2-5|TRBV20-1|12|-
TGCAGTGCTAGGGCGGACGTGGAGACCCAGTACTTC
CSARADVETQYF
>-|TRBJ2-1|TRBV5-1|16|few
TGCGCCAGCAGCTTGGCCGAGGACACCCGTCAGAATGAGCAGTTCTTC
CASSLAEDTRQNEQFF
>TRBD1|TRBJ2-3|TRBV5-1|16|few
TGCGCCAGCAAGGCTTGGACAGGACCTAGCACAGATACGCAGTATTTT
CASKAWTGPSTDTQYF
>-|TRBJ2-7|TRBV7-2|13|-
TGTGCCAGCAGCCCAAGGAGGGGCTACGAGCAGTACTTC
CASSPRRGYEQYF
>-|TRBJ2-3|TRBV5-5|14|few
TGTGCCAGCAGCCTCCGGGACCTCCGAGATACGCAGTATTTT
CASSLRDLRDTQYF
>-|TRBJ2-5|TRBV20-1|14|-
TGCAGTGCTAGAGCTCGGGTAACTCAAGAGACCCAGTACTTC
CSARARVTQETQYF
>TRBD2|TRBJ2-1|TRBV7-2|14|few
TGTGCCAGCAGCTTAGATAGCGGGGGGAATGAGCAGTTCTTC
CASSLDSGGNEQFF
>TRBD1|TRBJ1-1|TRBV18|14|many
TGTGCCAGCTCACCCCGGGACAGGGACACTGAAGCTTTCTTT
CASSPRDRDTEAFF
>-|TRBJ1-2|TRBV11-2|13|-
TGTGCCAGCAGCTTAGGGTCGGAGCTTGGCTACACCTTC
CASSLGSELGYTF
>-|TRBJ2-7|TRBV12-3/TRBV12-4|14|many
TGTGCCAGCAGTTCCCCGGGCAGCTCCTACGAGCAGTACTTC
CASSSPGSSYEQYF
>-|TRBJ2-1|TRBV10-1|13|few
TGCGCCAGCAGCGGCGATCTGAGGGGGGAGCAGTTCTTC
CASSGDLRGEQFF
>TRBD1|TRBJ2-7|TRBV19|13|-
TGTGCCAGTAGTACGGACAGGGGTTACGAGCAGTACTTC
CASSTDRGYEQYF
>-|TRBJ2-2|TRBV6-5|16|-
-
CASSSSTSGYTGELFF
>-|TRBJ2-3|TRBV6-5|12|few
TGTGCCAGCAGTCCCACCGGGACGCGGTGGTATTTT
CASSPTGTRWYF
>-|TRBJ1-5|TRBV6-6|16|-
TGTGCCAGCAAGCCGGGACACCTGATTAGCAATCAGCCCCAGCATTTT
CASKPGHLISNQPQHF
>-|TRBJ2-3|TRBV7-2|12|few
TGTGCCAGCAGCTTGTCGCTTACGACGCAGTATTTT
CASSLSLTTQYF
>-|TRBJ2-2|TRBV18|14|few
TGTGCCAGCTCACCTGCCAGAAGCACCGGGGAGCTGTTTTTT
CASSPARSTGELFF
>-|TRBJ2-3|TRBV20-1|15|few
TGCAGTGCTAAGAAACGGGACACTAGCACAGATACGCAGTATTTT
CSAKKRDTSTDTQYF
>TRBD2|TRBJ2-3|TRBV6-5|17|many
TGTGCCAGCAGTTACTCTGGGACTAGCGGGGAACCAGATACGCAGTATTTT
CASSYSGTSGEPDTQYF
>TRBD2|TRBJ2-1|TRBV20-1|16|-
TGCAGTGCTAGAGCTAGTAGCGGGGGGCTTTACAATGAGCAGTTCTTC
CSARASSGGLYNEQFF
>-|TRBJ2-5|TRBV4-2|14|few
TGTGCCAGCAGCCGGGAGGACAGCCAAGAGACCCAGTACTTC
CASSREDSQETQYF
>-|TRBJ2-2|TRBV14|15|-
TGTGCCAGCAGCCAGCAGACTATTGACACCGGGGAGCTGTTTTTT
CASSQQTIDTGELFF
>-|TRBJ1-5|TRBV15|15|-
TGTGCCACCAGCAGAGGGGTCGGGAGAGGTCAGCCCCAGCATTTT
CATSRGVGRGQPQHF
>TRBD1|TRBJ1-1|TRBV5-1|13|-
TGCGCCAGCAGCTTAGGGACAGGGACTGAAGCTTTCTTT
CASSLGTGTEAFF
>-|TRBJ1-2|TRBV4-1|15|few
TGCGCCAGCAACCAAGTCGGTGGGGGGCGTGATGGCTACACCTTC
CASNQVGGGRDGYTF
>TRBD1|TRBJ2-7|TRBV12-3/TRBV12-4|15|few
TGTGCCAGCAGTTCCGGGACAGTAAGGACCTACGAGCAGTACTTC
CASSSGTVRTYEQYF
>-|TRBJ1-1|TRBV20-1|11|-
TGCAGGGCGAACGGGGGAACTGAAGCTTTCTTT
CRANGGTEAFF
>TRBD2|TRBJ2-3|TRBV20-1|13|-
TGCAGTGCTGCGGGGGGGCCCACAGATACGCAGTATTTT
CSAAGGPTDTQYF
>-|TRBJ2-1|TRBV20-1|13|many
TGCAGTGCTAGAGATCCATCATGGCCGGAGCAGTTCTTC
CSARDPSWPEQFF